This TCR beta chain was found in a study of T cell responses to AZD1222 COVID-19 vaccine (dated by TCRdb to about 2021). Regarding the study in general: AZD1222 recipients given second doses at about 4 weeks or at about 12 weeks were pooled, since spike-specific TCR depth and breadth were not found to differ between the two schedules. TCR sequencing covered roughly 230 trial participants: 207 given two doses of AZD1222 and about 26 given two doses of MenACWY control vaccine. Trial participants were enrolled by age into subgroups of 18-55, 56-69 and 70-plus years, and 148, 28 and 57 TCR-sequenced participants, respectively, were included in these subgroups.

Concerning this clone itself: The antigen it recognizes is unknown. Base qualities are missing; no much larger clone stands one base away.

What the work shows at the level of the full study, not this receptor alone: In the small 56-69-year group, the increase in depth fell short of significance, most likely because of low power. Nearly half of unique spike-specific TCRs reportedly recognized epitopes outside regions mutated in the B.1.351 and B.1.1.7 variants. Conclusions about previously exposed vaccinees are limited because only six or seven AZD1222 recipients were SARS-CoV-2 seropositive at baseline. After two AZD1222 doses, both the breadth and the depth of spike-specific TCRs were significantly higher than at day 0 and than in MenACWY recipients. Because no day 14 peak-response samples were available, repertoires were characterized only after the peak T cell response. Participants were mostly white British and included more females than males, and it was suggested by the authors that clonal diversity may have been underestimated. Vaccine-associated CD4 TCRs spanned the whole spike protein, with dominant responses in regions 160-218 and 743-854.

The time point label, read with the paper, signifies: baseline before first vaccination. Samples from vaccinated people were obtained from the UK trials COV001 and COV002, which included a single-blind randomized controlled phase 2/3 trial of AZD1222 (ChAdOx1 nCoV-19) in healthy adults. For TCRbeta chain sequencing, PBMC samples from trial participants were taken at day 0 and at day 28 after the second dose. From V the trimming removes 1 base and from J it removes 2 bases, while the gene matches leave 2 bases of the junction unaccounted for. CDR1 and CDR2, looked up from the germline V gene (reference sequence), are SGHNT and YYREEE. The CDR3 starts with the cysteine, ends with the phenylalanine, and has 14 residues. The CDR3 DNA has 42 bases and is translated from base 1. The CDR3 regions of human TCRbeta chains were analyzed by immunosequencing. Per the source publication's procedure: Repertoire TCRs were checked for matches against a reference library of SARS-CoV-2-specific TCRs that had been generated using the MIRA antigen-specificity platform. Breadth meant the fraction of unique TCRs that were SARS-CoV-2-associated, whereas depth meant the fraction of total T cells that were SARS-CoV-2-associated. Using the MIRA data, each spike-specific TCR was mapped to the spike region that the TCR reacts to and placed in a CD4 or CD8 class. Log10-transformed breadth and depth values were compared by one-way ANOVA with Sidak's multiple comparisons tests. TCRdb took this table from immuneACCESS and kept in-frame rearrangements with V and J called. Such tables lack part of the clones; where checked against another copy, unresolved V genes explain under half of the gap, and the rest is unexplained. From that table come the V and J calls and clone size; the DNA was used to work out D and trimming. The sample yields more than 150,000 clones; 75% to 90% were counted once. The ten largest clones take up roughly 6.5% of the sample.

The input for sequencing was peripheral blood, taken on day 0 of AZD1222 vaccination. The sequence was collected from an adult in good health. This receptor chain uses TRBV5-4 and TRBJ1-1; 7 junctional bases match TRBD1. The CDR3 protein is CASSLTGANTEAFF. The DNA reads TGTGCCAGCAGCTTGACAGGGGCCAACACTGAAGCTTTCTTT.